The entry below describes one T cell receptor (beta chain). Its matching antigen is unknown. CDR3 size: 14 residues. Per the germline V gene, CDR1 is SGDLS and CDR2 is YYNGEE. V was pared by 0 bases and J by 2 bases, with 5 bases between. The data were obtained in a study of regulatory T cells in long-lasting Graves disease. Study information: Treatment with antithyroid drugs for over 5 years, together with positive TSH receptor antibodies, meant persistent Graves' disease. Regarding the study as a whole: There was favoring of TRBV28, TRBJ1-2 and TRBJ2-5 in persistent disease. The TCR repertoire of persistent Graves' patients was less diverse than that of newly diagnosed ones.

Construction of the TCR beta libraries employed iRepertoire HTBI primers in conjunction with Arm-PCR of CDR3 regions. MiXCR, applied by TCRdb to the multiplex PCR reads, yields one record per CDR3 protein. The sample comprises more than 300,000 distinct CDR3 sequences, roughly 24% of which are singletons, and approximately 28% rests with the top ten. Time point described: persistent/refractory GD, antithyroid drugs over 5 years with positive TRAb. RNA isolated from PBMCs was used to make the TCR library. This sample comprised peripheral blood mononuclear cells (PBMCs), obtained when the disease was refractory, from a patient treated with antithyroid drugs. The source is a woman in her thirties or forties with Graves disease. The rearrangement joins TRBV9 to TRBJ2-2; D gene unclear. In DNA form, the CDR3 reads TGTGCCAGCAGCGTAGATCATAACACCGGGGAGCTGTTTTTT. Amino acid sequence: CASSVDHNTGELFF.